This T cell receptor beta chain came from a study of blood T cell dynamics during melanoma immunotherapy (dated by TCRdb to about 2020). For context, the study as a whole: All patients had metastatic melanoma and were given first-line pembrolizumab or nivolumab plus ipilimumab as standard of care in the United Kingdom. To find early correlates of response, peripheral T cell receptor repertoires were profiled in metastatic melanoma patients before and after one cycle of checkpoint inhibitor therapy. Consecutive patients formed a training cohort, and a further independent group of patients from the same centre was pooled into an external validation set.

The time point label corresponds to: pre-treatment baseline. Blood was sampled before treatment (T0) and at week 3 (W3), after the first cycle of checkpoint blockade. Except for a couple of patients with rapid clinical progression, response was assessed 12 weeks after the first infusion by RECIST 1.1; disease control meant complete response, partial response or stable disease. Any patient who had received prior systemic cancer treatment, was on concomitant immunosuppressant therapy or had synchronous other active malignancies was excluded. In six patients, three with progression and three with disease control, sorted CD8+ memory and naive T cell subsets were sequenced at T0 and W3. PBMC were isolated from blood with Lymphoprep and SepMate tubes, followed by red cell lysis. DNA from PBMC and sorted T cell subsets was extracted with QIAamp DNA Blood Mini kits. CD8+ T cell subsets were sorted live on a FACSAria III cytometer and then frozen prior to DNA extraction. For flow cytometry, fresh PBMC were kept at 4 degrees C in PBS with roughly 2% fetal bovine serum and analyzed within 25 hours.

To note about this clone: Its antigen is currently not known. Base quality data are lacking; no much larger clone is found one base away.

Results and caveats for the whole study, not just this receptor: Among sorted CD8+ subsets, the highest similarity to cfDNA CDR3 sequences and the highest clonality were observed in TIE cells, which was suggestive of active turnover with convergence on dominant clones. The study was unable to establish whether the T cell clones driving the repertoire changes were melanoma-specific or instead reflected general immune activation. The relatively small sample size was acknowledged as a potential limitation on generalization of the results.

All DNA extracted from each sorted CD8+ T cell subset was loaded into the assay. Following the manufacturer instructions, the immunoSEQ TCRb Assay kit was used to amplify TCR beta CDR3 sequences from genomic DNA. The KAPA Library Quantification Kit for Illumina platforms was used to quantify pooled libraries by qPCR. Pooled libraries were sequenced on an Illumina NextSeq 500, clustered at roughly 0.55-1.1 pM. The authors processed their data as follows. Analysis of the TCR data relied on immunoSEQ ANALYZER and the R LymphoSeq package. A rearrangement efficiency score was calculated as productive divided by the sum of productive and non-productive CDR3 sequences. Clonality was measured with the Gini coefficient and diversity with the Renyi index at alpha=1, and both measures were compared pairwise between timepoints within each patient. In LymphoSeq, clonal relatedness was computed with an edit distance of 3 and repertoire similarity was computed with the Bhattacharyya coefficient. To classify response, a linear discriminant analysis based on week-3 changes in clonality and diversity was built using the R MASS and caret packages. Sourced from immuneACCESS, this table was stored by TCRdb with only in-frame sequences that have V and J called. A share of the clones is absent; for the studies checked, an unresolved V gene accounts for under half, and the remainder has no known explanation. The V and J calls and clone size were taken over from that table, and D and trimming were inferred from the DNA. In all, the sample holds fewer than 15,000 clones, and about 90% of those were seen once. Approximately 0.18% of the sample belongs to the ten largest clones.

This sample comprised effector memory CD8+ T cells from blood, obtained from a patient treated with checkpoint blockade. The TCR was taken from a human donor with melanoma.

The CDR3: CASSAGTTSYEQYF. DNA sequence: TGTGCCAGCAGCGCCGGGACTACCTCCTACGAGCAGTACTTC. The chain links TRBV7-2 with TRBJ2-7, and 7 junction bases match TRBD2. From its cysteine to its phenylalanine, the CDR3 spans 14 amino acids. Only the CDR3 DNA stays, 42 bases, in frame from base 1. Clipping removes 5 bases from V and 0 bases from J, with 4 as the unmatched junction base count. CDR1 and CDR2 were assigned from the germline V gene as SGHTA and FQGNSA.